The 29 T cell receptor beta chains in this list originate from one sample, sequenced in a study of blood T cell repertoires in COVID-19. TCRdb's copy holds only in-frame clones and misses some; the assay was immunoSEQ multiplex PCR. Among under 150,000 clones, 70% to 90% were seen once, and the ten largest hold 8% to 8.5%. Material: peripheral blood. These receptors were obtained from a woman aged 70-85 years who had recovered from COVID-19.

This clone was seen only once. CDR3 bases: TGTGCCACCAGTGACCTGGACAGGCAAGAGACCCAGTACTTC. Amino acid sequence: CATSDLDRQETQYF. This sequence joins TRBV24-1 and TRBJ2-5; TRBD1 matches 7 bases. Germline loops: CDR1 KGHDR, CDR2 SFDVKD. This CDR3 spans 14 amino acids. Losses at the gene ends were 4 bases for V and 2 bases for J; bases not matched to a gene: 3.

The chain has TRBV5-1 and TRBJ2-2, with D possibly being TRBD1 (6 bases). Between the trimmed V and J ends, which lost 7 bases and 4 bases, there was a span of 20 bases. Germline-derived CDR1 and CDR2 are SGHRS and YFSETQ. The CDR3 extends over 16 amino acids. The CDR3 region has the DNA TGCGCCAGCCTCCTCGGAGCAGGGGCGGGCACCGGGGAGCTGTTTTTT. This encodes CASLLGAGAGTGELFF.

This chain joins TRBV10-2 and TRBJ1-1; a possible D gene is TRBD1 (5 bases). The germline V gene encodes CDR1 WSHSY and CDR2 SAAADI. V was clipped by 5 bases and J by 4 bases, with 11 bases between them. This CDR3 has 13 amino acids. The CDR3 here is CASSRGVGTEAFF. In DNA, the CDR3 is TGCGCCAGCAGTAGGGGTGTTGGCACTGAAGCTTTCTTT.

This clone occurred once. The V and J genes are TRBV2 and TRBJ1-3; D is undetermined. The germline V and J ends were trimmed by 1 base and 4 bases, with 5 bases remaining between them. Germline V gene sequence: CDR1 SNHLY, CDR2 FYNNEI. The CDR3 is 13 residues long. CDR3 coding DNA: TGTGCCAGCAGTGAAGTACAGGGAAACACCATATATTTT. It specifies CASSEVQGNTIYF.

The rearrangement uses TRBV5-4 and TRBJ1-3, with 7 bases lining up with TRBD1. CDR1 SGHNT and CDR2 YYREEE come from the germline V gene (reference sequence). The CDR3 has 16 residues. Trimming removed 2 bases from V and 2 bases from J; junction bases left unmatched: 7. The CDR3 sequence is CASSFTGTAAGNTIYF. The DNA of the CDR3 is TGTGCCAGCAGCTTCACCGGGACAGCGGCTGGAAACACCATATATTTT.

The rearrangement uses TRBV28 and TRBJ1-4; 9 positions agree with TRBD1. V was pared by 5 bases and J by 12 bases, with 7 bases of the junction left unmatched. The CDR3 has 13 amino acids. Germline CDR1 reads MDHEN; CDR2 reads SYDVKM. The CDR3 DNA is TGTGCCAGCAGTACAGGGGGCGCGTCGGAACTGTTTTTT. Its protein product is CASSTGGASELFF.

This sequence joins TRBV5-1 and TRBJ2-3, with D perhaps TRBD2 (6 bases). This CDR3 has 16 residues. Germline values: CDR1 SGHRS, CDR2 YFSETQ. Trimming removed 2 bases from V and 5 bases from J, with 18 bases in between. CDR3 loop: CASSFARAGGGDTQYF. Here the CDR3 DNA reads TGCGCCAGCAGCTTTGCCCGAGCGGGCGGTGGAGATACGCAGTATTTT.

The CDR3 coding sequence is TGTGCCTGGAGTGTACAGGGAGGGGGCAATCAGCCCCAGCATTTT. It is translated as CAWSVQGGGNQPQHF. The chain combines TRBV30 with TRBJ1-5; TRBD1 is a possible D gene (6 bases). V gave up 0 bases and J gave up 2 bases, with 11 bases separating them. Germline-derived CDR1 and CDR2 are GTSNPN and SVGIG (reference sequence). The CDR3 contains 15 residues.

The V and J genes are TRBV29-1 and TRBJ1-1, with 10 positions matching TRBD1. After removal of 7 bases from V and 5 bases from J, the junction contained 4 bases not matched to a gene. This CDR3 spans 12 amino acids. Germline V gene sequence: CDR1 SQVTM, CDR2 ANQGSEA. The CDR3 sequence: CSADRGQTEAFF. CDR3 sequence (DNA): TGCAGCGCCGACAGGGGGCAAACTGAAGCTTTCTTT.

This sequence joins TRBV5-4 and TRBJ1-2, with 7 bases matching TRBD1. Germline CDR1 SGHNT, CDR2 YYREEE (reference sequence). J lost 8 bases, V lost 5 bases, and 6 bases had no gene match. CDR3 length: 12 amino acids. This CDR3 reads CASRRGLGGYTF. DNA of the CDR3: TGTGCCAGCAGGAGGGGGCTTGGGGGCTACACCTTC.

The V and J genes are TRBV12-3 or TRBV12-4 and TRBJ1-3; D uncertain. The CDR3 loop spans 13 amino acids. The V and J ends lost 7 bases and 4 bases respectively, with 11 bases between them. CDR3 protein: CASTRGQGNTIYF. The CDR3 coding sequence is TGTGCCAGCACCCGGGGTCAGGGAAACACCATATATTTT.

The CDR3 loop is CASRISGVGANVLTF. The CDR3 region has the DNA TGTGCCAGCAGAATCTCAGGGGTGGGGGCCAACGTCCTGACTTTC. The gene calls are TRBV6-5 and TRBJ2-6; TRBD1 is a possible D gene (6 bases). The CDR3 is 15 amino acids. Trimming took off 6 bases at V and 4 bases at J, with 13 bases between the two ends. Per the germline V gene, CDR1 is MNHEY and CDR2 is SVGAGI.

The gene calls are TRBV30 and TRBJ1-5, with unresolved D. This CDR3 comprises 17 residues. The ends were cut back, 0 bases at V and 3 bases at J, with 18 bases in the middle. The V gene's germline CDR1 is GTSNPN and CDR2 SVGIG (reference sequence). The CDR3 DNA reads as TGTGCCTGGAGTGTACTTTTTGAAAATCCGTACAATCAGCCCCAGCATTTT. This sequence encodes CAWSVLFENPYNQPQHF.

The V gene is TRBV4-1, the J gene TRBJ2-7, with D perhaps TRBD1 (7 bases). V gave up 0 bases and J gave up 6 bases, with 24 bases separating them. The germline V gene has CDR1 MGHRA and CDR2 YSYEKL. There are 18 residues in the CDR3. CDR3 amino acids: CASSQEGTWTGWVFEQYF. CDR3 sequence (DNA): TGCGCCAGCAGCCAAGAAGGGACTTGGACAGGATGGGTATTCGAGCAGTACTTC.

The chain combines TRBV30 with TRBJ1-1, with a tentative D call TRBD1 (5 bases). The CDR3 is made up of 13 amino acids. Germline-derived CDR1 and CDR2 are GTSNPN and SVGIG (reference sequence). The V end was cut by 4 bases, the J end by 1 base, with 10 bases between. CDR3 nucleotide sequence: TGTGCCTGGACCAAAACAGGGAACACTGAAGCTTTCTTT. This gives the protein CAWTKTGNTEAFF. Using reference TRBV30 and TRBJ1-1 for the parts outside the CDR3, the full variable domain is SQTIHQWPATLVQPVGSPLSLECTVEGTSNPNLYWYRQAAGRGLQLLFYSVGIGQISSEVPQNLSASRPQDRQFILSSKKLLLSDSGFYLCAWTKTGNTEAFFGQGTRLTVV.

This clone was detected a few times. For the CDR3, the DNA is TGTGCCAGCAGCCCTCGGACTAGCGGGAGGTTCGCCGCTACAAATGAGCAGTTCTTC. Its protein is CASSPRTSGRFAATNEQFF. V and J are TRBV7-2 and TRBJ2-1, with TRBD2 matching 14 bases. The CDR3 covers 19 residues. V dropped 5 bases and J dropped 7; count of bases not matched to a gene: 16. Germline CDR1 and CDR2: SGHTA and FQGNSA.

The chain has TRBV7-2 and TRBJ2-3; the match to TRBD2 covers 7 bases. The length of the CDR3 is 14 residues. The V gene's germline CDR1 is SGHTA and CDR2 FQGNSA. J was trimmed by 8 bases and V by 7 bases; bases with no gene match: 12. CDR3 sequence (DNA): TGTGCCAGCATCATTCTCTCTAGCGGCGGTACGCAGTATTTT. Protein product: CASIILSSGGTQYF.

The V and J genes are TRBV28 and TRBJ2-1; no clear D. The CDR3 is 11 amino acids. Germline V gene data show CDR1 as MDHEN and CDR2 as SYDVKM. V was shortened by 7 bases and J by 8 bases, with 9 bases between the two germline ends. The CDR3 here is CASTSRYEQFF. DNA for the CDR3: TGTGCCAGCACCTCGCGGTATGAGCAGTTCTTC.

The V call is TRBV11-3, the J call TRBJ1-1; TRBD1 is a possible D gene (5 bases). Deletions cut 6 bases from V and 1 base from J, with 9 bases between. The CDR3 runs 13 residues. The V gene's germline CDR1 is SGHNT and CDR2 YENEEA. In DNA, the CDR3 is TGTGCCAGCAGTTTTCAGGGGAACACTGAAGCTTTCTTT. Protein product: CASSFQGNTEAFF.

This chain links TRBV18 with TRBJ1-2; 7 bases map to TRBD1. CDR3 length equals 14 residues. V lost 5 bases to trimming and J lost 8 bases; unmatched junction nucleotides: 11. Germline V gene sequence: CDR1 KGHSH, CDR2 LQKENI. The DNA for the CDR3 is TGTGCCAGCTCATCGACGAGGGGGCTCGGAGGCTACACCTTC. Translating it yields CASSSTRGLGGYTF.

This clone came up a few times. V and J are TRBV28 and TRBJ1-5; tentatively, D is TRBD1 (5 bases). The V gene's germline CDR1 is MDHEN and CDR2 SYDVKM. This CDR3 has 14 amino acids. The ends were cut back, 6 bases at V and 6 bases at J, with 15 bases in the middle. The CDR3 DNA reads as TGTGCCAGCAGCCTGGACACCCCAAGTCAGCCCCAGCATTTT. As protein: CASSLDTPSQPQHF.

In its sample, this clone was seen once. The chain uses TRBV9 and TRBJ2-6; possible D gene TRBD2, 7 bases. Germline lookup yields CDR1 SGDLS and CDR2 YYNGEE. V gave up 10 bases and J gave up 2 bases, with 31 bases separating them. The CDR3 is 20 amino acids. The CDR3 is CARPRGGVQGLPPGANVLTF. CDR3 nucleotide sequence: TGTGCCCGCCCGAGGGGGGGGGTTCAGGGACTCCCCCCTGGGGCCAACGTCCTGACTTTC.

This clone was counted only a few times. J is TRBJ2-7 and V is TRBV9; TRBD2 aligns across 7 bases. This CDR3 has 15 amino acids. Germline values: CDR1 SGDLS, CDR2 YYNGEE. V was clipped by 0 bases and J by 2 bases; unmatched bases: 5. DNA of the CDR3: TGTGCCAGCAGCGTAGCTGGGCTAGCGGCCTACGAGCAGTACTTC. Translation gives CASSVAGLAAYEQYF.

V gene TRBV5-1 combines with J gene TRBJ2-5, with TRBD2 identical over 7 bases. The CDR3 spans 15 residues. J was trimmed by 3 bases and V by 3 bases; bases with no gene match: 8. From germline, CDR1 is SGHRS and CDR2 YFSETQ. The CDR3, as DNA: TGCGCCAGCAGCTCAGCGGGGTGGGGGGAAGAGACCCAGTACTTC. The encoded protein is CASSSAGWGEETQYF.

The V gene is TRBV4-3, the J gene TRBJ1-6; D is unclear. Germline lookup yields CDR1 LGHNA and CDR2 YSLEER. This CDR3 is 13 amino acids long. Trimming removed 0 bases from V and 9 bases from J, with 6 bases in between. The CDR3, as DNA: TGCGCCAGCAGCCAAGATCGGGGTTCACCCCTCCACTTT. Amino acid sequence: CASSQDRGSPLHF.

This chain's CDR3 is CASSIPGPEGTGELFF. In DNA form, the CDR3 reads TGTGCCAGCAGCATACCGGGCCCCGAGGGCACCGGGGAGCTGTTTTTT. V gene TRBV5-8 combines with J gene TRBJ2-2; D is perhaps TRBD2 (5 bases). This CDR3 is 16 amino acids long. The germline CDR1 and CDR2 sequences are SGHTS and YDEGEE. V gave up 4 bases and J gave up 4 bases, with 17 bases separating them.

This clone appeared once. The chain uses TRBV4-2 and TRBJ2-1; TRBD2 agrees at 8 bases. The germline V gene encodes CDR1 LGHNA and CDR2 YNFKEQ. Trimming at V came to 4 bases and at J to 5 bases, leaving 10 bases not matched to a gene. The CDR3 covers 16 residues. CDR3 nucleotide sequence: TGTGCCAGCAGCCTTCTATTGCAACTAGCGGACAATGAGCAGTTCTTC. Amino acid sequence: CASSLLLQLADNEQFF.

V usage is TRBV24-1 and J usage is TRBJ1-1; perhaps TRBD1 as D (6 bases). V lost 4 bases to trimming and J lost 4 bases, with 12 bases between them. Germline values: CDR1 KGHDR, CDR2 SFDVKD. The CDR3 covers 14 residues. The DNA for the CDR3 is TGTGCCACCAGTGACGGACAGCGGGGCACTGAAGCTTTCTTT. Its translation is CATSDGQRGTEAFF.

V and J are TRBV4-3 and TRBJ1-2, with D tentatively TRBD1 (5 bases). The germline V gene encodes CDR1 LGHNA and CDR2 YSLEER. Trimming pared 0 bases from V and 2 bases from J, leaving 7 bases between. The CDR3 is 14 residues long. The CDR3 protein is CASSQDRENYGYTF. DNA of the CDR3: TGCGCCAGCAGCCAAGACAGGGAAAACTATGGCTACACCTTC.